These 9 T cell receptor beta chains were sequenced from one sample in a study of cytomegalovirus exposure and HLA in healthy donors (dated by TCRdb to the late 2010s). The library was generated by the immunoSEQ multiplex PCR assay. For the multiplex PCR, a mixture combining 60 forward primers for TCR Vbeta segments and 13 reverse primers for TCR Jbeta segments was used. This immuneACCESS table, as held by TCRdb, lists in-frame sequences with V and J called but not all clones. Of the missing ones, under half trace to an unresolved V gene in checked studies; the others have no known cause. The sample table holds about 75,000 clones, of which 70% to 85% were seen once. The ten largest clones represent approximately 17% of the sample. The sample comprised PBMCs. These receptors all come from a man aged 65-85 years in good health and CMV-seropositive.

CDR3 nucleotides: TGTGCCAGCAGCCCCGGGACAGGGGAAGAGACCCAGTACTTC. It is translated as CASSPGTGEETQYF. The V gene is TRBV7-9, the J gene TRBJ2-5; TRBD1 matches at 10 bases. The V gene's germline CDR1 is SEHNR and CDR2 FQNEAQ (reference sequence). The CDR3 length is 14 residues. The junction had 3 bases not matched to a gene; V was cut back by 5 bases and J by 3 bases.

This clone was seen only once. This CDR3 is CASSLGMTGVGYTF. DNA for the CDR3: TGCGCCAGCAGCTTGGGTATGACAGGGGTCGGCTACACCTTC. The rearrangement uses TRBV5-1 and TRBJ1-2; 8 bases agree with TRBD1. V lost 0 bases and J lost 8; bases outside the gene matches: 6. This CDR3 comprises 14 residues. Per the germline V gene, CDR1 is SGHRS and CDR2 is YFSETQ.

This rearrangement joins TRBV29-1 to TRBJ2-5; possible D gene TRBD2, 7 bases. The CDR3 runs 14 residues. Germline V gives CDR1 SQVTM, CDR2 ANQGSEA. Trimming pared 6 bases from V and 5 bases from J, leaving 19 bases between. The CDR3 DNA reads TGCAGCGTCGGGGGGAGGGGGGGGTGGGAGACCCAGTACTTC. This codes for CSVGGRGGWETQYF.

V is TRBV9 and J is TRBJ1-1; tentatively, D is TRBD1 (6 bases). In germline, CDR1 is SGDLS, CDR2 YYNGEE. V dropped 4 bases and J dropped 3 bases, with 10 bases sitting between them. The CDR3 consists of 13 residues. The CDR3, as DNA: TGTGCCAGCAGCCCCCGGACAGACACTGAAGCTTTCTTT. Its protein product is CASSPRTDTEAFF.

V gene TRBV10-3 combines with J gene TRBJ1-3; D is unresolved. This CDR3 comprises 15 residues. Trimming left V 0 bases short and J 0 bases short, with 6 bases between. CDR1 is ENHRY and CDR2 is SYGVKD in the germline V gene. The CDR3 is CAISESDNSGNTIYF. In DNA, the CDR3 is TGTGCCATCAGTGAGTCAGACAACTCTGGAAACACCATATATTTT.

This clone turned up a few times. The chain employs TRBV18 and TRBJ2-6, with D perhaps matching TRBD2 (6 bases). From germline, CDR1 is KGHSH and CDR2 LQKENI. V dropped 3 bases and J dropped 2 bases, with 14 bases sitting between them. This CDR3 has 17 residues. The CDR3 nucleotides are TGTGCCAGCTCACCCCCGGGACTGAGCGCTGGGGCCAACGTCCTGACTTTC. It is translated as CASSPPGLSAGANVLTF.

The V call is TRBV4-3, the J call TRBJ2-1; no firm D call. V lost 4 bases, J lost 0 bases, and 10 bases lay in between. From germline, CDR1 is LGHNA and CDR2 YSLEER. This CDR3 is 15 amino acids long. The CDR3 region has the DNA TGCGCCAGCAGCCCTAGTATTAGCTCCTACAATGAGCAGTTCTTC. Its translation is CASSPSISSYNEQFF.

V gene TRBV7-3 combines with J gene TRBJ2-5; 8 nucleotides line up with TRBD2. The junction had 4 bases not matched to a gene; V was cut back by 5 bases and J by 5 bases. The CDR3 length is 13 residues. CDR1 is SGHTA, CDR2 FQGTGA, per germline. CDR3 region: CASSGASGETQYF. CDR3 bases: TGTGCCAGCAGCGGCGCTAGCGGGGAGACCCAGTACTTC.

This clone turned up a few times. This sequence joins TRBV2 and TRBJ2-1, with D maybe TRBD2 (5 bases). V was trimmed by 7 bases and J by 1 base, leaving 8 bases between them. There are 13 residues in the CDR3. Germline V gene data show CDR1 as SNHLY and CDR2 as FYNNEI. This CDR3 reads CASTGVSYNEQFF. The CDR3 DNA is TGTGCCAGCACCGGGGTTTCCTACAATGAGCAGTTCTTC.